The 20 T cell receptor beta chains given below trace back to one sample, sequenced in a study of radiation and T cells in renal cell carcinoma. Only in-frame clones appear in the TCRdb table, and some are missing; sequencing was by immunoSEQ multiplex PCR. The sample holds more than 95,000 clones, roughly 80% seen once. The time point here: baseline pretreatment blood. Treatment: 15 Gy SBRT to primary tumor, nephrectomy 4 weeks later. The source material was blood, sampled from a patient whose treatment included radiotherapy and nephrectomy. These receptors originate from an older woman with renal cell carcinoma.

The gene calls are TRBV5-6 and TRBJ1-1; D is perhaps TRBD1 (6 bases). The CDR3 sequence is 14 residues long. Germline V CDR1 and CDR2: SGHDT, YYEEEE. The V end was cut by 5 bases, the J end by 4 bases, with 15 bases between. This CDR3 is CASRTYREPTEAFF. The CDR3 DNA reads TGTGCCAGCAGAACGTACAGGGAACCCACTGAAGCTTTCTTT.

This rearrangement joins TRBV29-1 to TRBJ1-2, with unresolved D. V was shortened by 4 bases and J by 5 bases, with 11 bases between the two germline ends. The CDR3 contains 12 residues. CDR1 is SQVTM and CDR2 is ANQGSEA in the germline V gene. As DNA, the CDR3 is TGCAGCGTTGGATCCCTGAATTATGGCTACACCTTC. Its translation: CSVGSLNYGYTF.

The chain combines TRBV4-1 with TRBJ1-1, with D possibly matching TRBD1 (5 bases). Germline CDR1 reads MGHRA; CDR2 reads YSYEKL. CDR3 length equals 14 residues. Trimming took off 4 bases at V and 2 bases at J, with 11 bases between the two ends. CDR3 nucleotides: TGCGCCAGCAGCCTATCCGGGGGAAACACTGAAGCTTTCTTT. Translated, it gives CASSLSGGNTEAFF.

V is TRBV7-3 and J is TRBJ2-5; D is perhaps TRBD1 or TRBD2 (5 bases each). V lost 4 bases and J 4 bases, leaving 16 bases between the germline ends. Germline V lookup: CDR1 SGHTA, CDR2 FQGTGA. The CDR3 contains 15 residues. DNA for the CDR3: TGTGCCAGCAGCTATGGCGGTAATGGGGGAGAGACCCAGTACTTC. This gives the protein CASSYGGNGGETQYF.

The V gene is TRBV5-1, the J gene TRBJ2-1; D perhaps matches TRBD1 (5 bases). Germline CDR1 and CDR2: SGHRS and YFSETQ. V lost 0 bases, J lost 6 bases, and 10 bases lay in between. This CDR3 comprises 14 residues. In DNA, the CDR3 is TGCGCCAGCAGCTTGGGCCAGGGTGGCAATGAGCAGTTCTTC. Translation gives CASSLGQGGNEQFF.

V is TRBV5-6 and J is TRBJ2-7; no firm D call. Germline V gene data show CDR1 as SGHDT and CDR2 as YYEEEE. The CDR3 has 13 residues. V was pared by 2 bases and J by 2 bases, with 8 bases between. CDR3 sequence (DNA): TGTGCCAGCAGCTTCAGTGCAACCTACGAGCAGTACTTC. It codes for CASSFSATYEQYF.

V is TRBV30 and J is TRBJ1-2; unclear D gene. Trimming took off 0 bases at V and 1 base at J, with 12 bases between the two ends. This CDR3 is built from 15 residues. CDR1 and CDR2 from the germline V gene are GTSNPN and SVGIG (reference sequence). For the CDR3, the DNA is TGTGCCTGGAGTGTTGGTCGGGAACATAACTATGGCTACACCTTC. Translated: CAWSVGREHNYGYTF.

The V and J genes are TRBV19 and TRBJ1-5, with TRBD1 matching 12 bases. This CDR3 has 18 amino acids. V shed 7 bases, J shed 4 bases, and the junction held 14 bases outside the gene matches. In germline, CDR1 is LNHDA, CDR2 SQIVND (reference sequence). CDR3 sequence reads: CASTLTGQGALGNQPQHF. DNA of the CDR3: TGTGCCAGTACCCTGACGGGACAGGGGGCTCTGGGGAATCAGCCCCAGCATTTT.

The CDR3 loop is CSALTGGVAFF. The DNA for the CDR3 is TGCAGCGCCCTCACCGGGGGTGTCGCTTTCTTT. J is TRBJ1-1 and V is TRBV29-1, with D perhaps matching TRBD1 (5 bases). Trimming removed 7 bases from V and 11 bases from J, with 17 bases in between. CDR1 is SQVTM and CDR2 is ANQGSEA in the germline V gene. This CDR3 contains 11 residues.

The chain employs TRBV6-6 and TRBJ2-5; the D gene is possibly TRBD2 (5 bases). Germline V CDR1 and CDR2: MNHNY, SVGAGI (reference sequence). This CDR3 comprises 15 residues. V lost 6 bases, J lost 3 bases, and 17 bases lay in between. In DNA form, the CDR3 reads TGTGCCAGCAGCCCCCAAGCGGCGGGTGAAGAGACCCAGTACTTC. As protein: CASSPQAAGEETQYF.

This chain connects TRBV7-9 to TRBJ1-4, with D hard to call. V shed 1 base and J shed 8 bases, with 14 bases lying between them. CDR3 length: 15 residues. Germline CDR1 is SEHNR and CDR2 is FQNEAQ (reference sequence). The CDR3 sequence is CASSLVREGGEKLFF. CDR3 in DNA: TGTGCCAGCAGCTTAGTGAGGGAAGGAGGGGAAAAACTGTTTTTT.

The gene calls are TRBV4-1 and TRBJ1-6, with D hard to call. The germline V gene encodes CDR1 MGHRA and CDR2 YSYEKL. Deletions cut 0 bases from V and 10 bases from J, with 4 bases between. This CDR3 has 12 residues. As DNA, the CDR3 is TGCGCCAGCAGCCAAGAAACCTCACCCCTCCACTTT. Translating gives CASSQETSPLHF.

This clone was detected only once. V is TRBV6-1 and J is TRBJ1-5, with D maybe TRBD1 (5 bases). CDR1 is MNHNS, CDR2 SASEGT, per germline. V shed 3 bases and J shed 0 bases, with 15 bases lying between them. This CDR3 has 17 amino acids. The CDR3 spells CASSDPGTAYSNQPQHF. The CDR3 DNA reads as TGTGCCAGCAGTGACCCGGGGACTGCCTATAGCAATCAGCCCCAGCATTTT.

This clone was detected a few times. The rearrangement links TRBV14 to TRBJ2-4, with a tentative D call TRBD1 (5 bases). V lost 4 bases and J 7 bases, leaving 17 bases between the germline ends. The CDR3 is made up of 15 amino acids. Germline CDR1 reads SGHDN; CDR2 reads FVKESK. CDR3 coding DNA: TGTGCCAGCAGCCGCACCGGCCTGGGGCGGAACATTCAGTACTTC. Translating gives CASSRTGLGRNIQYF.

The rearrangement links TRBV5-1 to TRBJ1-6; D remains ambiguous. The ends were cut back, 4 bases at V and 6 bases at J, with 17 bases in the middle. The CDR3 sequence is 16 residues long. CDR1 is SGHRS and CDR2 is YFSETQ in the germline V gene. CDR3 region: CASSTDIPRGNSPLHF. CDR3 nucleotides: TGCGCCAGCAGCACCGACATACCCCGGGGTAATTCACCCCTCCACTTT.

V and J are TRBV5-1 and TRBJ2-2; the D gene could be TRBD1 or TRBD2 (5 bases each). The CDR3 consists of 15 residues. V was clipped by 4 bases and J by 4 bases, with 14 bases between them. The germline gives CDR1 SGHRS, CDR2 YFSETQ. The chain's CDR3 is CASSQGEAGTGELFF. CDR3 in DNA: TGCGCCAGCAGCCAGGGTGAGGCGGGCACCGGGGAGCTGTTTTTT.

The J gene is TRBJ1-4, the V gene TRBV7-9; a possible D gene is TRBD1 (6 bases). Trimming cost V 5 bases and J 5 bases, with 21 bases left between them. Germline values: CDR1 SEHNR, CDR2 FQNEAQ (reference sequence). The CDR3 covers 17 residues. Here the CDR3 reads CASSHDDRGTRNEKLFF. CDR3 nucleotides: TGTGCCAGCAGCCACGACGACCGGGGGACAAGGAATGAAAAACTGTTTTTT.

V is TRBV29-1 and J is TRBJ2-3; perhaps TRBD1 as D (6 bases). This CDR3 spans 16 amino acids. The germline gives CDR1 SQVTM, CDR2 ANQGSEA. Trimming left V 5 bases short and J 0 bases short, with 18 bases between. The CDR3 DNA reads as TGCAGCGTTTCTACCCGGGACACCACTAGCACAGATACGCAGTATTTT. This translates into CSVSTRDTTSTDTQYF.

The chain recombines TRBV28 with TRBJ1-5; 9 bases line up with TRBD1. Germline V gene lookup returns CDR1 MDHEN and CDR2 SYDVKM. This CDR3 has 15 residues. V lost 5 bases to trimming and J lost 6 bases; unmatched junction nucleotides: 8. CDR3 coding DNA: TGTGCCAGCAGTATGGACAGGGGCGCATTTCAGCCCCAGCATTTT. Translated, it gives CASSMDRGAFQPQHF.

This chain connects TRBV5-4 to TRBJ1-2; no clear D. The CDR3 spans 14 residues. Trimming removed 4 bases from V and 1 base from J, with 11 bases in between. The germline V gene encodes CDR1 SGHNT and CDR2 YYREEE (reference sequence). The CDR3 sequence: CASSQDNSNYGYTF. The CDR3 DNA follows: TGTGCCAGCAGCCAAGACAACAGTAACTATGGCTACACCTTC.